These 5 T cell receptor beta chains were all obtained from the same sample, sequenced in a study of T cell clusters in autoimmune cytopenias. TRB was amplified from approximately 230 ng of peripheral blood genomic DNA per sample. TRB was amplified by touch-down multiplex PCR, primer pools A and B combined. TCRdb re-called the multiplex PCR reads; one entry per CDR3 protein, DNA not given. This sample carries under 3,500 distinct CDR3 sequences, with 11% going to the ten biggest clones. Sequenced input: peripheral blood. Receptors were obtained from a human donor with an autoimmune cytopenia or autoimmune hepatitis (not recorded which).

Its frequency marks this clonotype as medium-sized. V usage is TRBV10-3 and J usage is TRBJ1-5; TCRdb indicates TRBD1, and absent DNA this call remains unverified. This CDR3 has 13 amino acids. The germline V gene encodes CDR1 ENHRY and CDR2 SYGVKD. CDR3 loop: CAISDSGDQPQHF.

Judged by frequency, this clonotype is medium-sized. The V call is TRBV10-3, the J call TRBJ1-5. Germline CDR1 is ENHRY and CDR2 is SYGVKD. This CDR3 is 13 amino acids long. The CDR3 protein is CATEEEPNQPQHF.

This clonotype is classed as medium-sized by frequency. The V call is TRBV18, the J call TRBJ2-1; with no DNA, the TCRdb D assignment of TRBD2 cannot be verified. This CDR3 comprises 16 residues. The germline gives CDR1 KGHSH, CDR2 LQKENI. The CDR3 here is CASSPDLAGTGMEQFF.

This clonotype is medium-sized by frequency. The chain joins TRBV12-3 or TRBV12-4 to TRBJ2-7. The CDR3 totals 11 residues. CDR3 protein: CASSAGWEQYF.

The CDR3 protein is CASIPEGHRQETQYF. The chain carries TRBV4-3 and TRBJ2-5; TCRdb's D call, TRBD1, is unchecked because there is no DNA. The CDR3 contains 15 residues. Looked up from germline, CDR1 is LGHNA and CDR2 is YSLEER.